This T cell receptor beta chain was recorded in a study of T cell clonality in common variable immunodeficiency. Whole-study findings and limits: Repertoire-complication correlations in CVID were limited by patient heterogeneity. CVID subjects shared fewer TCRbeta clones than healthy controls did. In common variable immunodeficiency, TCR beta chains reportedly carried fewer deletions and N-nucleotide insertions. What drives increased CVID clonality needs T cell subpopulation sequencing.

In its sample, this clone was seen a few times. Its cognate antigen is unknown. The observed sequence ends 3 residues before the CDR3 terminus, with the missing tail filled in from the germline J gene. Repertoires were generated with immunoSEQ multiplex PCR, while TCRdb's copy carries only in-frame clones and drops some. The sample has under 2,000 clones, none seen only once. This CDR3 contains 14 residues. V trimming: 3 bases; J trimming: 6 bases; junction bases outside the gene matches: 7. Most patients and controls had Caucasian heritage. This receptor was taken from a human donor with common variable immunodeficiency. The chain carries TRBV23-1 and TRBJ2-7, with TRBD2 matching over 8 bases. TRBV23-1 is flagged as an ORF with uncertain function. Sequenced material: peripheral blood mononuclear cells. The CDR3 loop reads CASSHRRGGGEQYF. The sequenced part of the CDR3 DNA is TGCGCCAGCAGTCACCGCCGGGGGGGAGGCGAG.